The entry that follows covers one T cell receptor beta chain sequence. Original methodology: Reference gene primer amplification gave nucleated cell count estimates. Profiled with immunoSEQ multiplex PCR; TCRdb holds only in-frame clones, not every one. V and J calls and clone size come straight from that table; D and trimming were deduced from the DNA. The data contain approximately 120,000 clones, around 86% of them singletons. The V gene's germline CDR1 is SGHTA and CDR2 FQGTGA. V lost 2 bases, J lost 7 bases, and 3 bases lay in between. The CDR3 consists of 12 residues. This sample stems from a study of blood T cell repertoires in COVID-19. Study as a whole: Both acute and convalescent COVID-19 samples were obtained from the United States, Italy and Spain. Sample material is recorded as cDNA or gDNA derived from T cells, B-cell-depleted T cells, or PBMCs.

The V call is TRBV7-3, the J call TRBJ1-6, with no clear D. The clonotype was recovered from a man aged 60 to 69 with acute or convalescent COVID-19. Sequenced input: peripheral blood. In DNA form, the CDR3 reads TGTGCCAGCAGCTTACCGAATTCACCCCTCCACTTT. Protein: CASSLPNSPLHF.